This TCR beta chain was captured by sequencing in a study of T cells in Graves' hyperthyroidism and ophthalmopathy. This clonotype occurred many times. The target antigen is unknown. This CDR3 is built from 13 residues. CDR1 and CDR2 (germline): LNHDA, SQIVND (reference sequence). V gave up 9 bases and J gave up 4 bases, with 13 bases separating them. RNA transcripts served as the template for amplifying TCR beta CDR3 regions. A set of HTBI primers served as the primers for a first-round RT-PCR of the TCR CDR3. MiXCR, run by TCRdb on the multiplex PCR reads, gives a single entry per CDR3 protein. Here the sample spans roughly 570,000 distinct CDR3 sequences, around 46% being singletons. General observations from the study: Also found in blood were most expanded thyroid clonotypes above 0.001.

Diagnosis relied on clinical symptoms, serum thyroxine and TRAb, thyroid ultrasound and orbital computed tomography. Sequencing input: peripheral blood or thyroid tissue (not recorded which). This receptor was taken from an adult woman with Graves' disease, either hyperthyroidism or ophthalmopathy (not recorded which). The genes are TRBV19 and TRBJ1-3; D gene unclear. The CDR3 bases are TGTGCCAGCGAAAGGGAGTCCGGAAACACCATATATTTT. Translation gives CASERESGNTIYF.